This TCR beta chain was retrieved from a study of T-cell reconstitution after alpha-beta-depleted transplantation in children. In this sample, this clonotype turned up a few times. Its antigen remains unknown. Unique molecular identifiers were used in preparing the TCRbeta library. TCRdb independently ran MiXCR on the PCR reads; one entry per CDR3 protein. Here the sample spans 250,000 to 400,000 distinct CDR3 sequences, 20% to 30% being singletons. CDR3 size: 16 residues. CDR1 and CDR2 from the germline V gene are SEHNR and FQNEAQ (reference sequence). V lost 7 bases and J 2 bases, leaving 18 bases between the germline ends. Notes on the study in general: Diversity and T-cell counts at one year after transplant derived mostly from new T cells. Recipient T cells and thymic progenitors that survived gave rise to the high TCRbeta diversity observed at day 60 in some patients. Several hundred expanded graft clones reportedly supplied alpha-beta T cells about two months after transplant.

This chain joins TRBV7-9 and TRBJ2-1; D might be TRBD2 (5 bases). The clonotype comes from a male patient younger than 18 who had a stem cell transplant for acute lymphoblastic leukemia, so the T cells may come from the graft donor. The sequencing used PBMCs, mostly from graft donor cells, collected 180 days after TCRalphabeta/CD19-depleted stem cell transplant. Here the CDR3 reads CASTPGSGPAYNEQFF. CDR3 coding DNA: TGTGCCAGCACCCCTGGGAGCGGCCCGGCCTACAATGAGCAGTTCTTC.